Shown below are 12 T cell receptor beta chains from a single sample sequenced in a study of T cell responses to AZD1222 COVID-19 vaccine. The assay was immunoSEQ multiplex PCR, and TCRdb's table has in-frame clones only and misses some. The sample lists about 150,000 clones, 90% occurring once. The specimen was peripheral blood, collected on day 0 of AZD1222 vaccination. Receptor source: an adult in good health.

DNA of the CDR3: TGTGCCAGCAGTAGACCCGCCCGGAACACTGAAGCTTTCTTT. Its protein is CASSRPARNTEAFF. The chain uses TRBV6-5 and TRBJ1-1, with D hard to call. V was pared by 5 bases and J by 1 base, with 11 bases between. The CDR3 loop spans 14 amino acids. Germline values: CDR1 MNHEY, CDR2 SVGAGI.

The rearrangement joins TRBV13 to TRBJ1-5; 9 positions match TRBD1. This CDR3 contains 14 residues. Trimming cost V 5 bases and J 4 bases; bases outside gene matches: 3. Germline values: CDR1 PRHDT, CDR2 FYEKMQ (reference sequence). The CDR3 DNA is TGTGCCAGCAGCCACGGGACAGGGAATCAGCCCCAGCATTTT. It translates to CASSHGTGNQPQHF.

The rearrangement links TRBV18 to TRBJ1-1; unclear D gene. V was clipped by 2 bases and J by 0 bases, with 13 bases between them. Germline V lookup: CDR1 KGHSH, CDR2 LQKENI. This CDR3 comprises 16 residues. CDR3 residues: CASSPMRVLMNTEAFF. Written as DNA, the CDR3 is TGTGCCAGCTCACCAATGAGGGTCCTAATGAACACTGAAGCTTTCTTT.

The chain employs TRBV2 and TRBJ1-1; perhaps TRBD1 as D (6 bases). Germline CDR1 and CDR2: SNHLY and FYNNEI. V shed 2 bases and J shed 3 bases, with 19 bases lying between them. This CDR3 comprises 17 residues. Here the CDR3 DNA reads TGTGCCAGCAGTGAACCCGAAGGGGGGGGCGTCTACACTGAAGCTTTCTTT. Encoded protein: CASSEPEGGGVYTEAFF.

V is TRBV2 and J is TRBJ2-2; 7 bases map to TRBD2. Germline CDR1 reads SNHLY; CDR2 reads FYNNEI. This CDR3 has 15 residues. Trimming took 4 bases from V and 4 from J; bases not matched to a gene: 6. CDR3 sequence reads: CASSGIRGVTGELFF. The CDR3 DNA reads TGTGCCAGCAGTGGTATTCGGGGGGTCACCGGGGAGCTGTTTTTT.

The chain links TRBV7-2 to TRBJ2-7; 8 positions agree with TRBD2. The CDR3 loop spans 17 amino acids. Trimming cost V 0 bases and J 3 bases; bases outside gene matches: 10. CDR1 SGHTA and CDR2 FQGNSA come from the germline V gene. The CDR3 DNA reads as TGTGCCAGCAGCTTAGCGCTCGAAGCGGGAGTAAGCTACGAGCAGTACTTC. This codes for CASSLALEAGVSYEQYF.

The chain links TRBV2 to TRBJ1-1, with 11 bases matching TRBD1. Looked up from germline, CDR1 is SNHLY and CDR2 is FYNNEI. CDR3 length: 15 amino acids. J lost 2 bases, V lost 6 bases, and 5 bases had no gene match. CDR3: CASRADRGPNTEAFF. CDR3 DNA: TGTGCCAGCAGGGCGGACAGGGGGCCCAACACTGAAGCTTTCTTT.

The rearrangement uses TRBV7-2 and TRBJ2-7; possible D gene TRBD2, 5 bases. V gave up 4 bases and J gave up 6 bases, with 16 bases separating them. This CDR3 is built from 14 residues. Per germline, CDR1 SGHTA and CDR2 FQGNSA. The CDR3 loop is CASSSRTGNFEQYF. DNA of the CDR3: TGTGCCAGCAGCTCCAGGACGGGGAACTTCGAGCAGTACTTC.

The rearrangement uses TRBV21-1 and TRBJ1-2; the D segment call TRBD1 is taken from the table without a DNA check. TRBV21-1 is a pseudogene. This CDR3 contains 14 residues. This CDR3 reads CASSQPRYNYGYTF. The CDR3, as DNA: TGTGCCAGCAGCCAACCCAGATATAACTATGGCTACACCTTC.

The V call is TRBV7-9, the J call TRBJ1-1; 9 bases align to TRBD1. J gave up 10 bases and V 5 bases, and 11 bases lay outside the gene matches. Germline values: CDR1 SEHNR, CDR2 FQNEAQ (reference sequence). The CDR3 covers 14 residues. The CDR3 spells CASSTLTGGIGAFF. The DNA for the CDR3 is TGTGCCAGCAGCACACTGACAGGGGGTATAGGAGCTTTCTTT.

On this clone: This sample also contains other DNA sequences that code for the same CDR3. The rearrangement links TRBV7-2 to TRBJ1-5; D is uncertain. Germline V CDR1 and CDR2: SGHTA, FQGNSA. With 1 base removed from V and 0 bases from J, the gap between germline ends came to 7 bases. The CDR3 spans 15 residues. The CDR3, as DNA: TGTGCCAGCAGCTTAGATGGGTATAGCAATCAGCCCCAGCATTTT. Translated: CASSLDGYSNQPQHF.

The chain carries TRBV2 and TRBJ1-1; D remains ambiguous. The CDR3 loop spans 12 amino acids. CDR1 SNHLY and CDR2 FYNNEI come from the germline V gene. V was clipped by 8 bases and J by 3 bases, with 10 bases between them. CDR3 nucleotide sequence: TGTGCCAGCCAGGTCGGGTACACTGAAGCTTTCTTT. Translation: CASQVGYTEAFF.